What follows are 28 T cell receptor beta chains derived from one specimen sequenced in a study of shared clonotypes between healthy human individuals. Using immunoSEQ multiplex PCR, the repertoire was profiled, and TCRdb retains in-frame clones only, with some absent. The sample has roughly 1.4 million clones; less than 99% are singletons. The sequenced sample consisted of naive CD4+ T cells sorted from blood. The subset is: CD45RA+ positively selected. Receptors were obtained from a man aged 25 to 40 in good health.

The V and J genes are TRBV18 and TRBJ2-3, with 10 bases that match TRBD1. The CDR3 is 20 residues long. Germline lookup yields CDR1 KGHSH and CDR2 LQKENI. The V gene end was trimmed by 2 bases and the J gene end by 2 bases; junction bases not matched to a gene: 16. The CDR3 DNA is TGTGCCAGCTCACCATTGCCCTCCGGGACAGGGGTCCTACCCACAGATACGCAGTATTTT. Its translation: CASSPLPSGTGVLPTDTQYF.

The chain employs TRBV6-4 and TRBJ2-3, with 7 bases lining up with TRBD2. The CDR3 runs to 15 residues. The germline V gene encodes CDR1 MRHNA and CDR2 SNTAGT. The V gene end was trimmed by 4 bases and the J gene end by 2 bases; junction bases not matched to a gene: 6. CDR3 residues: CASSAVAGVTDTQYF. In nucleotides, the CDR3 is TGTGCCAGCAGTGCCGTAGCGGGTGTCACAGATACGCAGTATTTT.

The V call is TRBV14, the J call TRBJ2-5, with 10 bases fitting TRBD2. Germline lookup yields CDR1 SGHDN and CDR2 FVKESK. With V trimmed by 3 bases and J by 2 bases, 6 bases remained unmatched. The CDR3 covers 16 residues. CDR3 amino acids: CASSHSRTSGQETQYF. CDR3 nucleotides: TGTGCCAGCAGCCATTCGAGGACTAGCGGACAAGAGACCCAGTACTTC.

With regard to this clone: Other nucleotide sequences from this sample produce the same CDR3. V usage is TRBV28 and J usage is TRBJ2-3, with 8 bases matching TRBD1. Per the germline V gene, CDR1 is MDHEN and CDR2 is SYDVKM. The CDR3 is made up of 16 amino acids. The V segment lost 2 bases and the J segment 0 bases; nucleotides outside the gene matches: 4. Written as DNA, the CDR3 is TGTGCCAGCAGTTTACCCGGACAGGGAAGCACAGATACGCAGTATTTT. It codes for CASSLPGQGSTDTQYF. The full variable domain, with the rest looked up from reference TRBV28 and TRBJ2-3, is DVKVTQSSRYLVKRTGEKVFLECVQDMDHENMFWYRQDPGLGLRLIYFSYDVKMKEKGDIPEGYSVSREKKERFSLILESASTNQTSMYLCASSLPGQGSTDTQYFGPGTRLTVL.

The V call is TRBV19, the J call TRBJ1-1, with 7 bases identical to TRBD1. V lost 1 base, J lost 1 base, and 9 bases stayed unmatched. Germline V CDR1 and CDR2: LNHDA, SQIVND (reference sequence). The CDR3 extends over 17 amino acids. CDR3 in amino acids: CASSIVWGGQSNTEAFF. The DNA for the CDR3 is TGTGCCAGTAGTATAGTTTGGGGGGGACAGTCGAACACTGAAGCTTTCTTT.

A remark on this clone: Other DNA sequences within the sample encode an identical CDR3. V is TRBV5-1 and J is TRBJ2-3; D is possibly TRBD2 (5 bases). Germline V gene data show CDR1 as SGHRS and CDR2 as YFSETQ. V gave up 0 bases and J gave up 4 bases, with 15 bases separating them. This CDR3 is built from 16 residues. CDR3 amino acids: CASSLAASGSSDTQYF. The CDR3 DNA is TGCGCCAGCAGCTTGGCCGCAAGCGGATCGTCAGATACGCAGTATTTT.

The chain employs TRBV7-9 and TRBJ2-7; 7 bases are a match to TRBD1. The CDR3 totals 18 residues. Germline V gene lookup returns CDR1 SEHNR and CDR2 FQNEAQ (reference sequence). The J segment lost 4 bases and the V segment lost 1 base, leaving 16 bases of the junction unmatched. CDR3 amino acids: CASSLDAWVRDRGYEQYF. CDR3 coding DNA: TGTGCCAGCAGCTTAGACGCTTGGGTTCGGGACAGAGGTTACGAGCAGTACTTC.

The chain recombines TRBV29-1 with TRBJ2-1, with 11 nucleotides matching TRBD2. The CDR3 runs 15 residues. Germline V gene sequence: CDR1 SQVTM, CDR2 ANQGSEA. Trimming took 7 bases from V and 4 from J; bases not matched to a gene: 9. The CDR3 here is CSDLPGTSGYNEQFF. The CDR3 nucleotides are TGCAGCGATTTGCCCGGGACTAGCGGATACAATGAGCAGTTCTTC.

The V gene is TRBV28, the J gene TRBJ2-7; 8 nucleotides match TRBD2. The junction had 5 bases not matched to a gene; V was cut back by 3 bases and J by 4 bases. Germline V gene sequence: CDR1 MDHEN, CDR2 SYDVKM. The CDR3 extends over 14 amino acids. The CDR3 nucleotides are TGTGCCAGCAGTTTGCGGGAGGTAAGGTACGAGCAGTACTTC. Its protein product is CASSLREVRYEQYF.

The count of this clone is one. The rearrangement joins TRBV7-9 to TRBJ1-2, with TRBD1 identical over 7 bases. Unmatched junction bases numbered 11, after V lost 4 bases and J lost 6 bases. This CDR3 has 15 amino acids. Germline V gene sequence: CDR1 SEHNR, CDR2 FQNEAQ (reference sequence). DNA of the CDR3: TGTGCCAGCAGCTCGATATTTACAGGGGAAGATGGCTACACCTTC. This sequence encodes CASSSIFTGEDGYTF.

The CDR3 DNA is TGTGCCAGCAGTTCCCCGGAGATAGCGGGAGGGCGAGAGCAGTACTTC. It encodes CASSSPEIAGGREQYF. The chain employs TRBV28 and TRBJ2-7, with 11 bases fitting TRBD2. From germline, CDR1 is MDHEN and CDR2 SYDVKM. V lost 4 bases to trimming and J lost 7 bases; unmatched junction nucleotides: 12. The CDR3 spans 16 residues.

The chain couples TRBV30 to TRBJ2-6, with 8 bases matching TRBD1. Trimming took 0 bases from V and 1 from J; bases not matched to a gene: 8. The CDR3 contains 18 residues. Germline V lookup: CDR1 GTSNPN, CDR2 SVGIG (reference sequence). The chain's CDR3 is CAWSVSGTGQSGANVLTF. DNA of the CDR3: TGTGCCTGGAGTGTTTCCGGGACAGGCCAATCTGGGGCCAACGTCCTGACTTTC. The variable domain in full, completed from reference TRBV30 and TRBJ2-6, reads SQTIHQWPATLVQPVGSPLSLECTVEGTSNPNLYWYRQAAGRGLQLLFYSVGIGQISSEVPQNLSASRPQDRQFILSSKKLLLSDSGFYLCAWSVSGTGQSGANVLTFGAGSRLTVL.

The rearrangement joins TRBV6-5 to TRBJ1-1, with 9 nucleotides matching TRBD1. With V trimmed by 0 bases and J by 3 bases, 5 bases remained unmatched. The length of the CDR3 is 16 residues. Germline CDR1 is MNHEY and CDR2 is SVGAGI. The CDR3 region has the DNA TGTGCCAGCAGTTACTCGGCGGGACAGGGTTACACTGAAGCTTTCTTT. Its protein is CASSYSAGQGYTEAFF.

The chain carries TRBV28 and TRBJ2-5, with a tentative D call TRBD1 (7 bases). CDR1 and CDR2 (germline): MDHEN, SYDVKM. Trimming left V 4 bases short and J 1 base short, with 13 bases between. The CDR3 covers 15 residues. CDR3: CASSSPRGAQETQYF. DNA for the CDR3: TGTGCCAGCAGTTCTCCCAGGGGGGCCCAAGAGACCCAGTACTTC.

V usage is TRBV5-1 and J usage is TRBJ2-1; 11 bases fit TRBD2. CDR3 size: 21 residues. The V gene end was trimmed by 0 bases and the J gene end by 6 bases; junction bases not matched to a gene: 20. The germline V gene encodes CDR1 SGHRS and CDR2 YFSETQ. The CDR3 region has the DNA TGCGCCAGCAGCTTGGGGGCGTTTGGACTAGCGGGCCTAACGAATTTCAATGAGCAGTTCTTC. Protein product: CASSLGAFGLAGLTNFNEQFF. Complete variable domain (other parts from reference TRBV5-1 and TRBJ2-1): KAGVTQTPRYLIKTRGQQVTLSCSPISGHRSVSWYQQTPGQGLQFLFEYFSETQRNKGNFPGRFSGRQFSNSRSEMNVSTLELGDSALYLCASSLGAFGLAGLTNFNEQFFGPGTRLTVL.

This chain connects TRBV2 to TRBJ1-5; 7 bases match TRBD1. Germline trimming cut 1 base from V and 0 bases from J; bases unmatched to any gene: 15. Germline V gives CDR1 SNHLY, CDR2 FYNNEI. The CDR3 runs to 20 residues. CDR3 amino acids: CASSEGWDSLGYSSNQPQHF. The CDR3 DNA reads TGTGCCAGCAGTGAAGGCTGGGACAGTTTAGGGTATAGTAGCAATCAGCCCCAGCATTTT. Based on the CDR3 plus reference TRBV2 and TRBJ1-5, the full variable domain is EPEVTQTPSHQVTQMGQEVILRCVPISNHLYFYWYRQILGQKVEFLVSFYNNEISEKSEIFDDQFSVERPDGSNFTLKIRSTKLEDSAMYFCASSEGWDSLGYSSNQPQHFGDGTRLSIL.

This chain joins TRBV29-1 and TRBJ2-1; D might be TRBD2 (6 bases). The CDR3 has 12 amino acids. Germline CDR1 is SQVTM and CDR2 is ANQGSEA. V was cut by 7 bases and J by 9 bases, with 16 bases left in between. For the CDR3, the DNA is TGCAGCGCCGGGGGAGCGGTTGTTGAGCAGTTCTTC. Translating it yields CSAGGAVVEQFF.

This clone was seen just once. This sequence joins TRBV2 and TRBJ2-1, with a possible D match to TRBD2 (5 bases). The CDR3 totals 15 residues. The V end lost 4 bases, the J end lost 3 bases, and 13 bases lay between the germline ends. The germline V gene has CDR1 SNHLY and CDR2 FYNNEI. The CDR3 region has the DNA TGTGCCAGCAGTGGAGCGGCTACCTTCTACAATGAGCAGTTCTTC. Protein sequence: CASSGAATFYNEQFF.

CDR3 nucleotide sequence: TGTGCCAGCAGTGAAAGGCAGGGGAACACTGAAGCTTTCTTT. It codes for CASSERQGNTEAFF. This sequence joins TRBV6-1 and TRBJ1-1; D is possibly TRBD1 (5 bases). This CDR3 has 14 amino acids. The V end lost 2 bases, the J end lost 1 base, and 8 bases lay between the germline ends. Looked up from germline, CDR1 is MNHNS and CDR2 is SASEGT.

This clone was detected only once. The V call is TRBV7-9, the J call TRBJ2-5; 9 bases fit TRBD2. In germline, CDR1 is SEHNR, CDR2 FQNEAQ (reference sequence). The CDR3 is made up of 17 amino acids. After removal of 4 bases from V and 4 bases from J, the junction contained 13 bases not matched to a gene. CDR3 nucleotides: TGTGCCAGCAGCTCCCGAGGAGCGGGAGGAGGTTTAGAGACCCAGTACTTC. Amino acids: CASSSRGAGGGLETQYF. Combining the CDR3 with reference TRBV7-9 and TRBJ2-5 gives the whole variable domain DTGVSQNPRHKITKRGQNVTFRCDPISEHNRLYWYRQTLGQGPEFLTYFQNEAQLEKSRLLSDRFSAERPKGSFSTLEIQRTEQGDSAMYLCASSSRGAGGGLETQYFGPGTRLLVL.

V gene TRBV5-1 combines with J gene TRBJ2-4; 7 bases agree with TRBD1. Looked up from germline, CDR1 is SGHRS and CDR2 is YFSETQ. The CDR3 runs to 17 residues. V dropped 2 bases and J dropped 0; count of bases not matched to a gene: 8. The CDR3 region is CASSFWTGDLAKNIQYF. CDR3 nucleotide sequence: TGCGCCAGCAGCTTCTGGACAGGCGATCTAGCCAAAAACATTCAGTACTTC.

The chain links TRBV6-5 to TRBJ1-2; D is uncertain. V was trimmed by 6 bases and J by 5 bases, leaving 16 bases between them. The CDR3 is made up of 14 amino acids. Per the germline V gene, CDR1 is MNHEY and CDR2 is SVGAGI. In DNA, the CDR3 is TGTGCCAGCAGGACATTAAGTGGAAGATATGGCTACACCTTC. It translates to CASRTLSGRYGYTF.

J is TRBJ2-2 and V is TRBV4-1; TRBD1 is a possible D gene (5 bases). Trimming removed 6 bases at V and 7 bases at J, with 18 bases between. The CDR3 has 15 residues. CDR1 and CDR2 (germline): MGHRA, YSYEKL. CDR3 loop: CASSPREVGHGELFF. As DNA, the CDR3 is TGCGCCAGCAGTCCCAGGGAAGTCGGGCACGGGGAGCTGTTTTTT.

V gene TRBV11-2 combines with J gene TRBJ2-2; D might be TRBD1 (5 bases). The germline V gene encodes CDR1 SGHAT and CDR2 FQNNGV. This CDR3 has 13 amino acids. V was shortened by 5 bases and J by 6 bases, with 10 bases between the two germline ends. The CDR3 bases are TGTGCCAGCAGCGTCAGGGTCCCCGGGGAGCTGTTTTTT. Its protein is CASSVRVPGELFF.

The rearrangement links TRBV25-1 to TRBJ1-3; a weak D match, TRBD1 (5 bases). CDR3 length equals 11 residues. Germline V gene data show CDR1 as MGHDK and CDR2 as SYGVNS. Trimming removed 11 bases from V and 4 bases from J, with 9 bases in between. The CDR3 bases are TGTGCCGTCGGGACGGGAAACACCATATATTTT. This sequence encodes CAVGTGNTIYF.

The chain couples TRBV6-1 to TRBJ2-7; the D is unclear. This CDR3 is built from 13 residues. CDR1 is MNHNS, CDR2 SASEGT, per germline. V was cut by 6 bases and J by 1 base, with 10 bases left in between. The CDR3 region is CASRGVPSYEQYF. The CDR3 DNA reads as TGTGCCAGCAGAGGCGTCCCGTCCTACGAGCAGTACTTC.

The chain recombines TRBV27 with TRBJ2-7; 12 bases line up with TRBD2. Trimming at V came to 6 bases and at J to 1 base, leaving 4 bases not matched to a gene. Per germline, CDR1 MNHEY and CDR2 SMNVEV (reference sequence). This CDR3 is 15 amino acids long. In DNA form, the CDR3 reads TGTGCCAGCAGCCTACTAGCGGGAGGTTCCTACGAGCAGTACTTC. Protein sequence: CASSLLAGGSYEQYF.

The chain recombines TRBV4-1 with TRBJ1-5; D unresolved. Per germline, CDR1 MGHRA and CDR2 YSYEKL. V was pared by 0 bases and J by 4 bases, with 10 bases between. The CDR3 sequence is 15 residues long. DNA for the CDR3: TGCGCCAGCAGCCAAGAGGGTAGGCAGAATCAGCCCCAGCATTTT. Translated: CASSQEGRQNQPQHF.